This T cell receptor beta chain was documented in a study of T cell responses to AZD1222 COVID-19 vaccine. The table came from immunoSEQ multiplex PCR; TCRdb's copy has only in-frame clones and leaves some out. The table lists some 80,000 clones, about 90% of them singletons. Notes on the study in general: The donor cohort was predominantly white British with a female majority, and clonal diversity may have been underestimated. Spike-specific TCR breadth rose after two AZD1222 doses, and depth rose as well. Regions 160-218 and 743-854 held dominance among vaccine-associated CD4 TCRs, which spanned spike.

Trimming cost V 6 bases and J 2 bases; bases outside gene matches: 3. This CDR3 region has 13 residues. CDR1 and CDR2 (germline): SQVTM, ANQGSEA. Comments on this clone: Its matching antigen is unknown.

This TCR was sampled from an adult in good health. J is TRBJ2-7 and V is TRBV29-1; 11 bases map to TRBD1. Sequences were derived from peripheral blood, sampled on day 0 of AZD1222 vaccination. The DNA of the CDR3 is TGCAGCGTGGGGACAGGGGGGACCTACGAGCAGTACTTC. It yields the protein CSVGTGGTYEQYF.